A selection of T cell receptor beta chains follows, all from one sample in a study of blood T cell repertoires in COVID-19. Some clones are missing from TCRdb's copy, which holds only in-frame ones; the method was immunoSEQ multiplex PCR. The table shows 140,000 to 150,000 clones, with over 60% occurring only once. The specimen was peripheral blood. Receptor source: a man over 45 with acute or convalescent COVID-19. The conserved cysteine and the conserved F or W are not part of the CDR3 here. The D gene is left open where the match is weak.

j_call d_call v_call cdr3_aa
TRBJ2-1 - TRBV9 ASSVVSGTYNEQF
TRBJ1-2 - TRBV5-4 ASSLMGGQGYGYT
TRBJ2-3 - TRBV3-1/TRBV3-2 ASSLLSSTDTQY
TRBJ1-2 - TRBV6-2/TRBV6-3 ASSYNYQVVSHGYT
TRBJ2-7 TRBD1 TRBV28 ASSFPPGQGYEQY
TRBJ2-3 - TRBV5-1 ASSLWQGKDTQY
TRBJ2-5 - TRBV3-1/TRBV3-2 ASSHGETQY
TRBJ2-1 - TRBV24-1 ATSLNNEQF
TRBJ2-2 - TRBV4-1 ASSQGPRLVTDTGELF
TRBJ1-3 TRBD1 TRBV7-2 ASSWGQGVRNTIY
TRBJ1-6 - TRBV6-5 ASSMAGVNSPLH
TRBJ1-4 - TRBV3-1/TRBV3-2 ASSFRGEGEKLF
TRBJ1-2 TRBD1 TRBV2 ASSEGTGKYGYT
TRBJ1-1 TRBD1 TRBV5-1 ASSLDGAGAGGKTEAF
TRBJ2-5 - TRBV2 ASNRVVRAETQY
TRBJ2-1 - TRBV6-5 ASSYSSGQIYNEQF
TRBJ2-1 TRBD1 TRBV15 ATTRDGTAYNEQF
TRBJ1-3 TRBD1 TRBV9 ASSRTGGIGNTIY
TRBJ1-2 - TRBV9 ASSPRQGYGYT
TRBJ2-5 TRBD2 TRBV7-6 ASSLGTSGETQY
TRBJ1-1 - TRBV5-1 ASTPASAGANTEAF